This entry describes one T cell receptor beta chain. The antigen is undetermined. The data are from a study of memory CD4+ T cells and cytomegalovirus serostatus. On the study more broadly: Of the healthy Belgian adults, several were CMV seropositive and 24 seronegative.

Measured with immunoSEQ multiplex PCR; TCRdb has only the in-frame clones, and not every one. Of 27,000 or so clones listed, 75% to 80% are singletons. The CDR3 totals 18 residues. V was cut by 9 bases and J by 9 bases, with 31 bases left in between. Study-level findings and limits: About 40% of the roughly 160 known CMV-associated TCRbeta sequences appeared in CD4+ memory. Suggested: most of the CMV-linked TCR signature lies in CD4+ memory cells.

The sort gate was single viable CD3+CD4+CD8-CD45RO+ cells for memory CD4+ T cells. Positive selection with CD4 microbeads enriched total CD4+ T cells. This clonotype was sampled from an adult in good health and CMV-seronegative. The rearrangement links TRBV5-3 to TRBJ1-6; perhaps TRBD1 as D (6 bases). TRBV5-3 is an open reading frame whose function is uncertain. The specimen sequenced was memory CD4+ T cells from blood. CDR3 residues: CATPHRGAGSRRASPLHF. CDR3 nucleotide sequence: TGTGCCACCCCGCACCGGGGGGCAGGGAGCCGACGGGCTTCACCCCTCCACTTT.